The clone carrying this T cell receptor (beta chain) was found many times. These data are taken from a study of quantifying T cell responses using KT2 cells. About the research overall: cDNA was made from DNase-treated RNA using alpha and beta constant primers.

Each cDNA got a UMI-containing oligo ligated at its 3' end. First-round PCR used 3 to 4 cycles and beta primers RC1.1 and RC1.2 covering TRBC1 and TRBC2. TCRdb fed the UMI-ligation and nested PCR reads into MiXCR, producing one record per CDR3 protein. The data contain roughly 51,000 distinct CDR3 sequences, 9% to 15% of them singletons. J lost 6 bases, V lost 1 base, and 4 bases had no gene match. Germline-derived CDR1 and CDR2 are LNHDA and SQIVND (reference sequence). The CDR3 consists of 15 residues. The rearrangement links TRBV19 to TRBJ2-2, with 8 nucleotides matching TRBD2. The source material was PBMCs spiked with cells of the T cell clone KT2. This clonotype was obtained from a human donor. The CDR3 region is CASSIVSGGPGELFF. CDR3 nucleotides: TGTGCCAGTAGTATAGTGTCGGGGGGGCCCGGGGAGCTGTTTTTT. The whole variable domain, filled in from reference TRBV19 and TRBJ2-2, reads DGGITQSPKYLFRKEGQNVTLSCEQNLNHDAMYWYRQDPGQGLRLIYYSQIVNDFQKGDIAEGYSVSREKKESFPLTVTSAQKNPTAFYLCASSIVSGGPGELFFGEGSRLTVL.